These T cell receptor beta chains were read from a single sample in a study of vaccination and CD4 T cells after COVID-19. Antigen specificity for these receptors is unknown. TCRdb processed the PCR reads anew with MiXCR; each CDR3 protein has one entry. This table has more than 15,000 distinct CDR3 sequences, roughly 50% appearing once. The sequencing input was cultured CD4+ T cells from blood. These receptors all stem from a human donor with COVID-19. Each CDR3 is given with its conserved first and last residue. D genes are given only for firm matches. Size tells how often a clone was seen (once, few, many) or the class of an expanded clone, and some rows leave it out.

j_call: TRBJ2-3; d_call: TRBD2; v_call: TRBV2; clone_size: -; cdr3_nt: TGTGCCAGCAGCAAAACTAGCGGGGAGTACACAGATACGCAGTATTTT; cdr3_aa: CASSKTSGEYTDTQYF
j_call: TRBJ2-6; d_call: TRBD1; v_call: TRBV6-1; clone_size: few; cdr3_nt: TGTGCCAGCAGATGGGACAGGGGGCGGAATGGGGCCAACGTCCTGACTTTC; cdr3_aa: CASRWDRGRNGANVLTF
j_call: TRBJ2-5; d_call: -; v_call: TRBV11-2; clone_size: -; cdr3_nt: TGTGCCAGCAGCTCTCAAGGCCCAGAGACCCAGTACTTC; cdr3_aa: CASSSQGPETQYF
j_call: TRBJ1-2; d_call: -; v_call: TRBV28; clone_size: -; cdr3_nt: TGTGCCAGCAGTTTCGTGGTAGAGGGCTACACCTTC; cdr3_aa: CASSFVVEGYTF
j_call: TRBJ2-3; d_call: -; v_call: TRBV20-1; clone_size: -; cdr3_nt: TGCAGTGCTAGAGAGGGGACTTTCCTAAGCACAGATACGCAGTATTTT; cdr3_aa: CSAREGTFLSTDTQYF
j_call: TRBJ2-7; d_call: -; v_call: TRBV20-1; clone_size: -; cdr3_nt: TGCAGTGCTAGAGGTTTCGGGTTTCCAGGGGCAGCTGACGAGCAGTACTTC; cdr3_aa: CSARGFGFPGAADEQYF
j_call: TRBJ2-3; d_call: TRBD2; v_call: TRBV7-8; clone_size: -; cdr3_nt: TGTGCCAGCAGCTTAGTCCGGGGTAGCGGGGGCGGCACAGATACGCAGTATTTT; cdr3_aa: CASSLVRGSGGGTDTQYF
j_call: TRBJ1-2; d_call: -; v_call: TRBV7-9; clone_size: few; cdr3_nt: TGTGCCAGCAGCTCCCCACCTCCGACAGGTCTGGATGGCTACACCTTC; cdr3_aa: CASSSPPPTGLDGYTF
j_call: TRBJ2-4; d_call: -; v_call: TRBV11-2; clone_size: -; cdr3_nt: TGTGCCAGCAGCTTAGCAGCTCAGCAACCGGTGAACATTCAGTACTTC; cdr3_aa: CASSLAAQQPVNIQYF
j_call: TRBJ1-5; d_call: -; v_call: TRBV20-1; clone_size: few; cdr3_nt: TGCAGTGCCAATGGGGGCCCTAATCAGCCCCAGCATTTT; cdr3_aa: CSANGGPNQPQHF
j_call: TRBJ1-3; d_call: TRBD1; v_call: TRBV7-8; clone_size: -; cdr3_nt: TGTGCCAGCAGCTTAGGAACAGGGGGCTTAAACACCATATATTTT; cdr3_aa: CASSLGTGGLNTIYF
j_call: TRBJ1-2; d_call: -; v_call: TRBV7-2; clone_size: -; cdr3_nt: TGTGCCAGCAGTCGCAGGGACGGATCGGGGGGCTACACCTTC; cdr3_aa: CASSRRDGSGGYTF
j_call: TRBJ2-7; d_call: TRBD2; v_call: TRBV6-5; clone_size: -; cdr3_nt: TGTGCCAGCAGTTTAGCTAGCGGGGGGGCTTACGAGCAGTACTTC; cdr3_aa: CASSLASGGAYEQYF
j_call: TRBJ1-6; d_call: -; v_call: TRBV20-1; clone_size: few; cdr3_nt: TGCAGTGCCGTGTCGGGACAAATTAATTCACCCCTCCACTTT; cdr3_aa: CSAVSGQINSPLHF
j_call: TRBJ1-2; d_call: -; v_call: TRBV19; clone_size: -; cdr3_nt: TGTGCCAGTAGTCCCGACGGAGCTAACTATGGCTACACCTTC; cdr3_aa: CASSPDGANYGYTF
j_call: TRBJ2-3; d_call: TRBD1; v_call: TRBV5-1; clone_size: -; cdr3_nt: TGCGCCAGCAGCTTCGGACAGGCAAGCACAGATACGCAGTATTTT; cdr3_aa: CASSFGQASTDTQYF
j_call: TRBJ2-7; d_call: TRBD1; v_call: TRBV6-5; clone_size: -; cdr3_nt: TGTGCCAGCAGTTACTGGACAGGGGCGACCTACGAGCAGTACTTC; cdr3_aa: CASSYWTGATYEQYF
j_call: TRBJ1-3; d_call: -; v_call: TRBV15; clone_size: -; cdr3_nt: TGTGCCACCAGCACGGTGTTTAGGGGAAGTATCTCTGGAAACACCATATATTTT; cdr3_aa: CATSTVFRGSISGNTIYF
j_call: TRBJ2-7; d_call: TRBD1; v_call: TRBV28; clone_size: few; cdr3_nt: TGTGCCAGCAGCCCTAGGGACAGGCACAACCACTTC; cdr3_aa: CASSPRDRHNHF
j_call: TRBJ1-2; d_call: TRBD1; v_call: TRBV10-3; clone_size: few; cdr3_nt: TGTGCCATCGCCAGGGGGGAAAACTATGGCTACACCTTC; cdr3_aa: CAIARGENYGYTF
j_call: TRBJ2-7; d_call: TRBD1; v_call: TRBV10-3; clone_size: -; cdr3_nt: TGTGCCATCAGTGAGTTAGGACAGGGGGCGGGGGAGCAGTACTTC; cdr3_aa: CAISELGQGAGEQYF
j_call: TRBJ1-1; d_call: TRBD1; v_call: TRBV6-1; clone_size: -; cdr3_nt: TGTGCCAGCAGATCGGGACAGATGAACACTGAAGCTTTCTTT; cdr3_aa: CASRSGQMNTEAFF
j_call: TRBJ1-1; d_call: -; v_call: TRBV21-1; clone_size: few; cdr3_nt: TGTGCCAGCAGTGAGGGTCGGTATACTGAAGCTTTCTTT; cdr3_aa: CASSEGRYTEAFF
j_call: TRBJ2-7; d_call: -; v_call: TRBV5-4; clone_size: -; cdr3_nt: TGTGCCAGCAGCTTGGACCAGACAGAATCAACTTACTACGAGCAGTACTTC; cdr3_aa: CASSLDQTESTYYEQYF
j_call: TRBJ1-3; d_call: -; v_call: TRBV11-3; clone_size: -; cdr3_nt: TGTGCCAGCAGCTTATATTCCTCTGGAAACACCATATATTTT; cdr3_aa: CASSLYSSGNTIYF
j_call: TRBJ2-5; d_call: -; v_call: TRBV11-3; clone_size: few; cdr3_nt: TGTGCCAGCAGCTTAGGATTAGAGACCCAGTACTTC; cdr3_aa: CASSLGLETQYF
j_call: TRBJ1-6; d_call: -; v_call: TRBV9; clone_size: -; cdr3_nt: TGTGCCAGCAGCCCCCCGGCCTTAAATTCACCCCTCCACTTT; cdr3_aa: CASSPPALNSPLHF
j_call: TRBJ2-2; d_call: -; v_call: TRBV9; clone_size: -; cdr3_nt: TGTGCCAGCAGCCCCCTAGGGGGGGCGAACACCGGGGAGCTGTTTTTT; cdr3_aa: CASSPLGGANTGELFF
j_call: TRBJ2-1; d_call: -; v_call: TRBV20-1; clone_size: -; cdr3_nt: TGCAGTGCTAGAGAGGGGACCGCGTCCGGTGAGCAGTTCTTC; cdr3_aa: CSAREGTASGEQFF
j_call: TRBJ2-3; d_call: -; v_call: TRBV6-4; clone_size: -; cdr3_nt: TGTGCCAGCAGTGGCCCGGGAGATACGCAGTATTTT; cdr3_aa: CASSGPGDTQYF
j_call: TRBJ2-4; d_call: -; v_call: TRBV11-2; clone_size: -; cdr3_nt: TGTGCCAGCAGCTTAGGGGCGGGGACGGGAAACATTCAGTACTTC; cdr3_aa: CASSLGAGTGNIQYF
j_call: TRBJ2-5; d_call: -; v_call: TRBV9; clone_size: once; cdr3_nt: TGTGCCAGCAGCCCCAGGGGGGGGTCGGAGACCCAGTACTTC; cdr3_aa: CASSPRGGSETQYF
j_call: TRBJ1-5; d_call: -; v_call: TRBV2; clone_size: few; cdr3_nt: TGTGCCAGCAGTGGGGTACCTTATAGCAATCAGCCCCAGCATTTT; cdr3_aa: CASSGVPYSNQPQHF
j_call: TRBJ1-1; d_call: -; v_call: TRBV28; clone_size: -; cdr3_nt: TGTGCCAGCAGAATCCGTGGGGAAGCTTTCTTT; cdr3_aa: CASRIRGEAFF
j_call: TRBJ2-5; d_call: -; v_call: TRBV5-1; clone_size: -; cdr3_nt: TGCGCCAGCAGCTCTCAGGGGGGAGAGACCCAGTACTTC; cdr3_aa: CASSSQGGETQYF
j_call: TRBJ2-5; d_call: -; v_call: TRBV20-1; clone_size: -; cdr3_nt: TGCAGTGCTATCGGACAGCACCAAGAGACCCAGTACTTC; cdr3_aa: CSAIGQHQETQYF
j_call: TRBJ1-1; d_call: TRBD1; v_call: TRBV7-3; clone_size: -; cdr3_nt: TGTGCCAGCAGCTTACGGGACAGGGGCCCGAACACTGAAGCTTTCTTT; cdr3_aa: CASSLRDRGPNTEAFF
j_call: TRBJ2-7; d_call: TRBD1; v_call: TRBV20-1; clone_size: -; cdr3_nt: TGCAGTGCTTCACGCCGGGACAGGCCCTCCTACGAGCAGTACTTC; cdr3_aa: CSASRRDRPSYEQYF
j_call: TRBJ1-2; d_call: -; v_call: TRBV7-2; clone_size: -; cdr3_nt: TGTGCCAGCAGCTTAGACAGGGCTGGCTACACCTTC; cdr3_aa: CASSLDRAGYTF
j_call: TRBJ1-1; d_call: -; v_call: TRBV6-5; clone_size: medium-sized; cdr3_nt: TGTGCCAGCAGTTACTCGAGCACTGAAGCTTTCTTT; cdr3_aa: CASSYSSTEAFF
j_call: TRBJ2-3; d_call: TRBD2; v_call: TRBV20-1; clone_size: few; cdr3_nt: TGCAGTGCTAAACAGCGGGGGCTAGGCGCAGATACGCAGTATTTT; cdr3_aa: CSAKQRGLGADTQYF
j_call: TRBJ1-1; d_call: -; v_call: TRBV5-5; clone_size: -; cdr3_nt: TGTGCCAGCAGCTTGTACCCGGAACAGGGAGAAGCTTTCTTT; cdr3_aa: CASSLYPEQGEAFF
j_call: TRBJ1-6; d_call: -; v_call: TRBV25-1; clone_size: -; cdr3_nt: TGTGCCATTTTCAGGGGAACCCATGATAATTCACCCCTCCACTTT; cdr3_aa: CAIFRGTHDNSPLHF
j_call: TRBJ2-5; d_call: -; v_call: TRBV5-1; clone_size: few; cdr3_nt: TGCGCCAGCAGCTTGATGTCGGGACGGCAAGAGACCCAGTACTTC; cdr3_aa: CASSLMSGRQETQYF
j_call: TRBJ1-2; d_call: -; v_call: TRBV6-1; clone_size: -; cdr3_nt: TGTGCCAGCACTCGAGACCCTGCAACGGCCAACTATGGCTACACCTTC; cdr3_aa: CASTRDPATANYGYTF
j_call: TRBJ2-2; d_call: -; v_call: TRBV6-2/TRBV6-3; clone_size: few; cdr3_nt: TGTGCCAGCAGTACTAACACCGGGGAGCTGTTTTTT; cdr3_aa: CASSTNTGELFF
j_call: TRBJ1-2; d_call: -; v_call: TRBV5-8; clone_size: -; cdr3_nt: TGTGCCAGCAGCCAGACAGGCACCTATGGCTACACCTTC; cdr3_aa: CASSQTGTYGYTF
j_call: TRBJ1-3; d_call: -; v_call: TRBV6-4; clone_size: -; cdr3_nt: TGTGCCCCCCAGGGCCTCGTCTCCTCTGGAAACACCATATATTTT; cdr3_aa: CAPQGLVSSGNTIYF
j_call: TRBJ1-6; d_call: TRBD1; v_call: TRBV7-9; clone_size: -; cdr3_nt: TGTGCCAGCAGCGACCGGGACAGGTTTTCACCCCTCCACTTT; cdr3_aa: CASSDRDRFSPLHF
j_call: TRBJ2-7; d_call: -; v_call: TRBV18; clone_size: -; cdr3_nt: TGTGCCAGCTCACCGGGTTCCTACGAGCAGTACTTC; cdr3_aa: CASSPGSYEQYF
j_call: TRBJ1-1; d_call: -; v_call: TRBV19; clone_size: -; cdr3_nt: TGTGCCAGTAGTGTGAAGGCTATGAACACTGAAGCTTTCTTT; cdr3_aa: CASSVKAMNTEAFF
j_call: TRBJ1-2; d_call: -; v_call: TRBV5-6; clone_size: -; cdr3_nt: TGTGCCAGCAGCCCCCAGGGTACCTATGGCTACACCTTC; cdr3_aa: CASSPQGTYGYTF
j_call: TRBJ1-5; d_call: -; v_call: TRBV5-1; clone_size: few; cdr3_nt: TGCGCCAGCAGCTTGGAGGGGATTAGCAATCAGCCCCAGCATTTT; cdr3_aa: CASSLEGISNQPQHF
j_call: TRBJ1-5; d_call: -; v_call: TRBV28; clone_size: few; cdr3_nt: TGTGCCAGCAGTCCCGTAACGGTTGATAGCAATCAGCCCCAGCATTTT; cdr3_aa: CASSPVTVDSNQPQHF
j_call: TRBJ1-5; d_call: TRBD1; v_call: TRBV6-5; clone_size: -; cdr3_nt: TGTGCCAGCAGTTACTCGGGACAGGGAAGCAATCAGCCCCAGCATTTT; cdr3_aa: CASSYSGQGSNQPQHF